These T cell receptor beta chains were read from a single sample in a study of cytomegalovirus exposure and HLA in healthy donors. Repertoires were generated with immunoSEQ multiplex PCR, while TCRdb's copy carries only in-frame clones and drops some. Among hundreds of thousands of clones, around two thirds were seen once, and the ten largest hold 2% to 2.5%. Sequenced input: PBMCs. These receptors all come from a female donor in good health and CMV-seronegative. Each CDR3 is given with its conserved first and last residue. The D gene is left open where the match is weak. Clone size appears in some rows only: once, few, many, or a class for an expanded clone.

>TRBJ1-1|few|TRBV27|TRBD1
TGTGCCAGTCTAAAGACAGGGGGCGAGCTCACCGCTTTCTTT
CASLKTGGELTAFF
>TRBJ2-1|NA|TRBV9|TRBD2
TGTGCCAACCGACTAGCGGGAGGGCCATTGTACAATGAGCAGTTCTTC
CANRLAGGPLYNEQFF
>TRBJ2-1|NA|TRBV29-1|TRBD2
TGCAGCGTAAAGCAGACTAGCGGGTACTACAATGAGCAGTTCTTC
CSVKQTSGYYNEQFF
>TRBJ1-1|NA|TRBV5-1|NA
TGCGCCAGCACCGCTAGCCTGAACACTGAAGCTTTCTTT
CASTASLNTEAFF
>TRBJ2-3|once|TRBV9|TRBD2
TGTGCCAGCAGCGGGAGAGCGGGAGGGCCAGATAGCACAGATACGCAGTATTTT
CASSGRAGGPDSTDTQYF
>TRBJ2-7|NA|TRBV13|TRBD2
TGTGCCAGCAGCCCACCCAGGACTAGCGGGTCCTACGAGCAGTACTTC
CASSPPRTSGSYEQYF
>TRBJ2-4|NA|TRBV7-2|NA
TGTGCCAGCAGCTTAACGGTGGAAAACATTCAGTACTTC
CASSLTVENIQYF
>TRBJ1-5|NA|TRBV5-8|TRBD1
TGTGCCAGCAGCGGAGGGACAGTTTATAGCAATCAGCCCCAGCATTTT
CASSGGTVYSNQPQHF
>TRBJ2-7|NA|TRBV5-1|NA
TGCGCCAGCAGCTTCCCGGGTCCGGGCTACGAGCAGTACTTC
CASSFPGPGYEQYF
>TRBJ2-1|few|TRBV7-9|TRBD1
TGTGCCAGCAGCCAACTAAGGACAGGGGACAATGAGCAGTTCTTC
CASSQLRTGDNEQFF
>TRBJ1-1|NA|TRBV19|NA
TGTGCCAGTAGTATCGGAGGGGATGCAGCTTTCTTT
CASSIGGDAAFF
>TRBJ2-1|NA|TRBV7-9|TRBD2
TGTGCCAGCAGCCCCGCAGGCGGGAGTAGCGCCTACAATGAGCAGTTCTTC
CASSPAGGSSAYNEQFF
>TRBJ2-5|few|TRBV18|NA
TGTGCCAGCTCACCTTTACAAGAAACACAAGAGACCCAGTACTTC
CASSPLQETQETQYF
>TRBJ2-7|NA|TRBV6-5|TRBD1
TGTGCCAGCAGTCGGGACAGGAGCAACGAGCAGTACTTC
CASSRDRSNEQYF
>TRBJ2-3|few|TRBV5-1|NA
TGCGCCAGCAGCCCACGAGTTGGAGATACGCAGTATTTT
CASSPRVGDTQYF
>TRBJ2-5|NA|TRBV5-1|NA
TGCGCCAGCAGCCACACCCCCGACTACGTCCGGGAGACCCAGTACTTC
CASSHTPDYVRETQYF
>TRBJ1-2|few|TRBV19|TRBD1
TGTGCCAGTAGTACAGGGGGCGTTGGCTACACCTTC
CASSTGGVGYTF
>TRBJ2-3|NA|TRBV19|NA
TGTGCCAGTAGTATCGGGGGAGGCACAGATACGCAGTATTTT
CASSIGGGTDTQYF
>TRBJ1-1|NA|TRBV5-6|NA
TGTGCCAGCAGCTGGACAGTGAACACTGAAGCTTTCTTT
CASSWTVNTEAFF
>TRBJ2-7|NA|TRBV11-2|NA
TGTGCCAGCAGCCTCTTCTCCTACGAGCAGTACTTC
CASSLFSYEQYF
>TRBJ2-5|once|TRBV6-6|TRBD1
TGTGCCAGCAGTTCAGACAGGGGGGACGAGACCCAGTACTTC
CASSSDRGDETQYF
>TRBJ2-5|NA|TRBV14|TRBD2
TGTGCCAGCAGCACTGGACTAGCGGGCACCCAGTACTTC
CASSTGLAGTQYF
>TRBJ1-2|few|TRBV5-4|TRBD1
TGTGCCAGCAGCTTTGGGACAGCCGCTAACTATGGCTACACCTTC
CASSFGTAANYGYTF
>TRBJ2-7|NA|TRBV5-1|NA
TGCGCCAGCAGCTTGCGGGGGAATCAGGCCTACGAGCAGTACTTC
CASSLRGNQAYEQYF
>TRBJ1-1|few|TRBV6-5|NA
TGTGCCAGCAGCAGACAGATGAACACTGAAGCTTTCTTT
CASSRQMNTEAFF
>TRBJ2-3|once|TRBV20-1|NA
TGCAAGGGAGGACCCACAGATACGCAGTATTTT
CKGGPTDTQYF
>TRBJ1-2|NA|TRBV5-1|NA
TGCGCCAGCAGCTTGGAAGGCACAGCGGGGAGGGGCTACACCTTC
CASSLEGTAGRGYTF
>TRBJ1-1|NA|TRBV5-1|NA
TGCGCCAGCAGCTTGGCGGGGACTCACACTGAAGCTTTCTTT
CASSLAGTHTEAFF
>TRBJ2-7|once|TRBV7-9|NA
TGTGCCAGCACCAAGAGGACAGCCGGTCGGACAAATTCCGAGCAGTACTTC
CASTKRTAGRTNSEQYF
>TRBJ1-5|NA|TRBV5-6|NA
TGTGCCAGCAGCCCCTCCACAGATACGCAGCATTTT
CASSPSTDTQHF
>TRBJ2-7|NA|TRBV6-1|NA
TGTGCCAGTAAATTCTACGAGCAGTACTTC
CASKFYEQYF
>TRBJ1-1|once|TRBV6-6|NA
TGTGCCAGCAGTTACTCGTCGACAGGCTGGAACACTGAAGCTTTCTTT
CASSYSSTGWNTEAFF
>TRBJ1-1|NA|TRBV6-5|TRBD1
TGTGCCAGCAGTAGGGGACAGGGGAACACTGAAGCTTTCTTT
CASSRGQGNTEAFF
>TRBJ2-3|NA|TRBV5-6|TRBD1
TGTGCCAGCAGCTTGGTGTCAGGGGGCGGCGATACGCAGTATTTT
CASSLVSGGGDTQYF
>TRBJ1-4|NA|TRBV19|TRBD1
TGTGCCAGTAGTCTCGGACAGGCAACTAATGAAAAACTGTTTTTT
CASSLGQATNEKLFF
>TRBJ1-2|few|TRBV4-1|NA
TGCGCCAGCAGCCAACGAACAGGATATGGCTACACCTTC
CASSQRTGYGYTF
>TRBJ1-1|NA|TRBV5-5|NA
TGTGCCAGCAGCTTGGATTCAGGGGTCACTGAAGCTTTCTTT
CASSLDSGVTEAFF
>TRBJ2-5|NA|TRBV6-5|TRBD1
TGTGCCAGCAGTTTCTCAGAAAGGGGGCGAGAGCAGTACTTC
CASSFSERGREQYF
>TRBJ2-7|NA|TRBV7-9|TRBD1
TGTGCCAGCAGCCCGACAGGGGCCCCGGCCCCCTACGAGCAGTACTTC
CASSPTGAPAPYEQYF
>TRBJ2-7|NA|TRBV2|NA
TGTGCCAGCCATCCGACAGGTCCCTACGAGCAATACTTC
CASHPTGPYEQYF
>TRBJ2-1|NA|TRBV7-2|TRBD1
TGTGCCAGCAGCTTTTGGACAGGGGAATACAATGAGCAGTTCTTC
CASSFWTGEYNEQFF
>TRBJ2-3|NA|TRBV6-5|NA
TGTGCCAGCAGCCGCGGGAAGGTGGCAGATACGCAGTATTTT
CASSRGKVADTQYF
>TRBJ1-1|few|TRBV19|NA
TGTGCCATAGGAGGAGGAACTGAAGCTTTCTTT
CAIGGGTEAFF
>TRBJ1-1|NA|TRBV28|TRBD1
TGTGCCAGCAGTACTATAGGACAGGGATTCACTGAAGCTTTCTTT
CASSTIGQGFTEAFF
>TRBJ1-2|NA|TRBV18|NA
TGTGCCAGCTCACCCACAAAAGACTATGGCTACACCTTC
CASSPTKDYGYTF
>TRBJ2-1|NA|TRBV11-2|TRBD2
TGTGCCAGCAGCCCTTTAGCGGGAGGGAACAATGAGCAGTTCTTC
CASSPLAGGNNEQFF
>TRBJ1-4|NA|TRBV5-5|TRBD1
TGTGCCAGCAGTCCACTCCGGACAGGGGGGAATGAAAAACTGTTTTTT
CASSPLRTGGNEKLFF